The clone carrying this T cell receptor (beta chain) was counted between two and nine times. This entry belongs to a study of blood T cell repertoires in COVID-19. Trimming cost V 1 base and J 4 bases, with 13 bases left between them. Germline assignment: CDR1 SGHTA and CDR2 FQGNSA. The CDR3 has 15 amino acids. Sequencing was performed with immunoSEQ multiplex PCR; in TCRdb, only in-frame clones are kept and a portion is missing. The table includes tens of thousands of clones, 77% detected once. What was sequenced was peripheral blood. The chain is built from TRBV7-2 and TRBJ1-1; D is unresolved. This clonotype was sampled from a woman aged 70-85 years with acute or convalescent COVID-19. The chain's CDR3 is CASSLESGFRTEAFF. CDR3 coding DNA: TGTGCCAGCAGCTTAGAATCCGGGTTCCGCACTGAAGCTTTCTTT.